This TCR beta chain was identified during a study of blood T cell repertoires in COVID-19. Study as a whole: Some COVID-19 samples were acute and others convalescent; all came from the United States, Italy and Spain.

This clone appeared a few times. How the authors handled the data: Reference gene primer amplification yielded estimated nucleated cell counts. Clones were sequenced by immunoSEQ multiplex PCR, and TCRdb holds only the in-frame ones, with some missing. V and J calls and clone size come straight from that table; D and trimming were deduced from the DNA. The data show approximately 390,000 clones, with about 89% seen just once and about 2.1% held by the top ten. This CDR3 comprises 11 residues. The germline V and J ends were trimmed by 6 bases and 8 bases, with 13 bases remaining between them. CDR1 is DFQATT, CDR2 SNEGSKA, per germline (reference sequence).

This receptor was obtained from an older woman with COVID-19, enrolled during active disease. Sequencing was carried out using peripheral blood. The chain links TRBV20-1 to TRBJ1-2, with D unclear. In nucleotides, the CDR3 is TGCAGTGCGAACCCCGGGTCGGGCTACACCTTC. Amino acids: CSANPGSGYTF.